This T cell receptor (beta chain) was observed in a study of T cell changes during pregnancy in multiple sclerosis. Germline CDR1 is SGHVS and CDR2 is FQNEAQ. The V and J ends lost 7 bases and 2 bases respectively, with 14 bases between them. The CDR3 covers 14 residues. The method was immunoSEQ multiplex PCR; TCRdb's version includes in-frame clones alone and lacks a portion of them. The sample has some 100,000 clones, around 94% seen once. Material: peripheral blood, obtained in the second trimester of pregnancy. This rearrangement joins TRBV7-8 to TRBJ1-1, with a weak D call TRBD1 (6 bases). The TCR originated in a female donor with multiple sclerosis, enrolled in a pregnancy study. CDR3 nucleotides: TGTGCCAGCAATCAAGGGGGGGACAACACTGAAGCTTTCTTT. Its translation is CASNQGGDNTEAFF.